The T cell receptor (beta chain) described here comes from a study of blood T cell repertoires in COVID-19 (dated by TCRdb to the early 2020s). Study-level background: The collaborator samples originated in the United States, Italy and Spain and spanned the acute and convalescent phases of COVID-19. The material from the prospective study consisted of cDNA or gDNA derived from T cells, B-cell-depleted T cells, or PBMCs. Deeply sampled blood TCRbeta repertoires from subjects exposed to, actively infected with, or recovered from COVID-19 were included in the dataset. A freely available public database, intended as a resource for researchers studying the immune response to SARS-CoV-2, is where the repertoires were released. The samples were drawn from the first 160 participants of the ongoing ImmuneRACE study and from over 950 subjects provided by 6 global collaborators. A de-identified subject ID, COVID-19 status, age in years and sex were almost always included in the sample metadata. Where available, HLA class I and class II types were obtained from metadata supplied by the sample provider rather than from assay-based typing.

TCRbeta CDR3 regions were amplified from genomic DNA by means of the immunoSEQ Assay, a bias-controlled multiplex PCR. Per the original workflow: Within the assay, amplification of reference gene primers was used to estimate how many nucleated cells each sample contained. Sequence reads were collapsed and filtered to measure the absolute abundance of every unique TCRbeta CDR3 rearrangement. Productive Simpson clonality was computed per sample as the square root of Simpson's diversity index over productive rearrangements. The table was pulled from immuneACCESS by TCRdb, which kept in-frame rearrangements only. Such tables lose some clones; where checked, under half of the loss comes from unresolved V genes, and the rest has no known cause. V and J calls and clone size are those listed in that table; D and trimming were worked out from the DNA. In this sample the table shows some 370,000 clones, under 85% of which occur a single time. The ten largest clonotypes hold approximately 5% of the sample.

From the germline V gene, CDR1 is SGHRS and CDR2 is YFSETQ. The CDR3 goes from the cysteine to the phenylalanine over 14 residues. CDR3 DNA only is kept here, 42 bases in frame from base 1. At the junction V is shortened by 4 bases and J by 7 bases, with 15 bases in between. As to this clone: What this receptor recognizes is not known. No base quality information exists; no much larger clone differs at one position.

Participants in the prospective study were enrolled through a virtual design, were aged 18 to 89 years, and lived in 20 to 30 United States geographic areas. Cohort assignment in the prospective study relied on participant-reported clinical history from a screening survey and a study questionnaire. For ImmuneRACE Cohort 3, a participant was defined as recovered based on two consecutive negative NP/OP PCR tests, clearance by a healthcare professional, or resolution of symptoms. In the prospective study, mobile phlebotomists collected whole blood, serum and a nasopharyngeal or oropharyngeal swab from each participant. Additional blood draws and questionnaires over an approximately 2-month period could optionally be provided by prospective study participants. Blood samples from the prospective study were shipped frozen or at room temperature prior to DNA extraction. Overall study outcomes, separate from this receptor: Clinical and demographic metadata were provided uncurated, with the amount varying by source and participant.

The specimen sequenced was PBMCs or T cells enriched from blood (not recorded which). The TCR was taken from a woman in her forties or fifties who had recovered from COVID-19. This sequence uses TRBV5-1 and TRBJ2-4; TRBD1 is possibly the D segment (6 matching bases). The nucleotide sequence reads TGCGCCAGCAGCCCACAGGGTATTCTGAACATTCAGTACTTC. It is translated as CASSPQGILNIQYF.